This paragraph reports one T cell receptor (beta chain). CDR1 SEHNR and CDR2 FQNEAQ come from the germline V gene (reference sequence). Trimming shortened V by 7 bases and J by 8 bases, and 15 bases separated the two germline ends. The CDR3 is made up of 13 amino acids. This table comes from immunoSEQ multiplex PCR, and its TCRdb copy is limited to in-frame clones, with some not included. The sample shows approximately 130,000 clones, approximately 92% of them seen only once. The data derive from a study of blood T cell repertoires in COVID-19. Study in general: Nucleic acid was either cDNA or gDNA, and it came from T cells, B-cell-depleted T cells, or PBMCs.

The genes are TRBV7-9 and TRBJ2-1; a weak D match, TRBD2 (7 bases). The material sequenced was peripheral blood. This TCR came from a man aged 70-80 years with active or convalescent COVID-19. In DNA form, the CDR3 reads TGTGCCAGCAACCGCCGGGGGGCCGATGAGCAGTTCTTC. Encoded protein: CASNRRGADEQFF.